The T cell receptor beta chain under discussion was sequenced for a study of T cells in localized non-small cell lung cancer. The study's findings and limits: Uninvolved adjacent lung showed the highest T cell clonality, exceeding tumor. Adjacent lung had a median about 57 of the 100 largest tumor clones.

Trimming removed 2 bases from V and 3 bases from J, with 11 bases in between. Germline V gene sequence: CDR1 MNHNS, CDR2 SASEGT. This CDR3 is 14 amino acids long. The assay was immunoSEQ multiplex PCR, and TCRdb's table has in-frame clones only and misses some. The sample holds roughly 58,000 clones, roughly 76% seen once. The table lists this clone with a count of one. What it binds is not known. The sample was PBMCs, taken before any cancer treatment. The source is a man aged 35-75 years with stage II lung adenocarcinoma. J is TRBJ2-7 and V is TRBV6-1; D not certain. The CDR3 is CASSEFHPGYEQYF. CDR3 coding DNA: TGTGCCAGCAGTGAATTTCATCCGGGCTACGAGCAGTACTTC.